This T cell receptor (beta chain) was identified in a study of control samples from healthy donors and cancer patients. Only in-frame clones appear in the TCRdb table, and some are missing; sequencing was by immunoSEQ multiplex PCR. The sample has roughly 130,000 clones, approximately 95% seen once; the top ten hold 3.6%. CDR1 and CDR2 from the germline V gene are MNHEY and SVGEGT. The CDR3 has 17 residues. The ends were cut back, 5 bases at V and 3 bases at J, with 20 bases in the middle. This receptor was taken from a man in his thirties or forties in good health. The specimen sequenced was blood. This chain links TRBV6-2 or TRBV6-3 with TRBJ1-5; D may be TRBD1 (6 bases). CDR3 nucleotides: TGTGCCAGCAGTCACAGTTCGTGGGACACCTACAATCAGCCCCAGCATTTT. This codes for CASSHSSWDTYNQPQHF.